Following are 2 T cell receptor beta chains from one sample sequenced in a study of blood T cell repertoires in COVID-19. Sequencing was performed with immunoSEQ multiplex PCR; in TCRdb, only in-frame clones are kept and a portion is missing. The repertoire holds about 110,000 clones, about two thirds seen once, with 1.8% in the top ten. The sequenced sample consisted of peripheral blood. Every receptor here comes from a woman aged 40 to 50 with acute or convalescent COVID-19.

The gene calls are TRBV2 and TRBJ1-4, with a possible D match to TRBD1 (6 bases). The CDR3 totals 14 residues. Germline values: CDR1 SNHLY, CDR2 FYNNEI. V was cut by 5 bases and J by 2 bases, with 9 bases left in between. CDR3 in amino acids: CASSWGQTNEKLFF. The CDR3 DNA is TGTGCCAGCAGTTGGGGGCAGACTAATGAAAAACTGTTTTTT.

The chain links TRBV4-1 to TRBJ2-7, with 8 bases fitting TRBD1. Germline values: CDR1 MGHRA, CDR2 YSYEKL. V trimming: 0 bases; J trimming: 1 base; junction bases outside the gene matches: 5. The CDR3 is 16 amino acids. The CDR3 loop is CASSQDPNRGSYEQYF. CDR3 sequence (DNA): TGCGCCAGCAGCCAAGATCCGAACAGGGGGTCCTACGAGCAGTACTTC.